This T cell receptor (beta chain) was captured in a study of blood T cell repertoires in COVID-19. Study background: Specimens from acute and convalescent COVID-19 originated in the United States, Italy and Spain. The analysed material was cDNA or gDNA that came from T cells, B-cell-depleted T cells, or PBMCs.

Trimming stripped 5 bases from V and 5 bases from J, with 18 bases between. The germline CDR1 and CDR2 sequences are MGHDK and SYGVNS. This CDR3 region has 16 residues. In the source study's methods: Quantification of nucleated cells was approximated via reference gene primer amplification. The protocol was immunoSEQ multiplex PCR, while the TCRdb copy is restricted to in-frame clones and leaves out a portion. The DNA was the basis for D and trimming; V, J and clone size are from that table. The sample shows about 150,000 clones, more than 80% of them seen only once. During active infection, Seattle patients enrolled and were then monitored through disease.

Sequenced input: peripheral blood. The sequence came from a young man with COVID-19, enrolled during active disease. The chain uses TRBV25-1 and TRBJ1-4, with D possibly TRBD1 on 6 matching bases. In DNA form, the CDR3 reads TGTGCCAGCAGTACCGGGACACAAAGGGGGAATGAAAAACTGTTTTTT. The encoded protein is CASSTGTQRGNEKLFF.